The 28 T cell receptor beta chains below come from one sample, sequenced in a study of blood T cells in healthy people across ages. The authors ran a second PCR of about 7 to 11 cycles using a sample-barcoded 5' primer and a J-beta primer mix. TCRdb re-called the 5' RACE reads with MiXCR, one entry per CDR3 protein. The repertoire holds hundreds of thousands of distinct CDR3 sequences, with approximately 51% as singletons. Sequencing was carried out using blood. These receptors were taken from a man in his 60s in good health.

This clonotype was found a few times. The chain carries TRBV9 and TRBJ2-5; 11 nucleotides agree with TRBD1. V lost 2 bases and J lost 7; bases outside the gene matches: 4. Per the germline V gene, CDR1 is SGDLS and CDR2 is YYNGEE. The CDR3 length is 14 residues. CDR3 in DNA: TGTGCCAGCAGCGTGTCCGGGACAGGGGGGACCCAGTACTTC. Translation: CASSVSGTGGTQYF.

This clonotype occurred a few times. V gene TRBV14 combines with J gene TRBJ2-5, with D perhaps TRBD2 (5 bases). Trimming took off 1 base at V and 5 bases at J, with 14 bases between the two ends. The CDR3 covers 15 residues. Germline values: CDR1 SGHDN, CDR2 FVKESK. CDR3 in amino acids: CASSQADEGMETQYF. CDR3 sequence (DNA): TGTGCCAGCAGCCAAGCAGACGAGGGAATGGAGACCCAGTACTTC. The complete variable domain, with remaining parts taken from reference TRBV14 and TRBJ2-5, reads EAGVTQFPSHSVIEKGQTVTLRCDPISGHDNLYWYRRVMGKEIKFLLHFVKESKQDESGMPNNRFLAERTGGTYSTLKVQPAELEDSGVYFCASSQADEGMETQYFGPGTRLLVL.

The J gene is TRBJ2-5, the V gene TRBV6-2 or TRBV6-3; possible D gene TRBD2, 6 bases. The germline CDR1 and CDR2 sequences are MNHEY and SVGEGT. The CDR3 is made up of 15 amino acids. V shed 0 bases and J shed 0 bases, with 8 bases lying between them. CDR3 loop: CASSYSRLDQETQYF. Here the CDR3 DNA reads TGTGCCAGCAGTTACTCGAGACTAGACCAAGAGACCCAGTACTTC.

This clonotype was found many times. The chain carries TRBV3-1 and TRBJ1-2; 7 nucleotides align to TRBD1. The germline CDR1 and CDR2 sequences are LGHDT and YNNKEL (reference sequence). CDR3 size: 14 residues. After removal of 3 bases from V and 7 bases from J, the junction contained 8 bases not matched to a gene. In DNA, the CDR3 is TGTGCCAGCAGCCAGAGACAGGGTGGATCTGGCTACACCTTC. It codes for CASSQRQGGSGYTF.

The chain links TRBV29-1 to TRBJ1-2; weak D call: TRBD1 (6 bases). The V and J ends lost 4 bases and 8 bases respectively, with 17 bases between them. The germline V gene encodes CDR1 SQVTM and CDR2 ANQGSEA. CDR3 length equals 13 residues. The CDR3 reads CSVGQPTGIGYTF. The CDR3 DNA reads TGCAGCGTTGGCCAACCAACAGGGATAGGCTACACCTTC.

The chain recombines TRBV18 with TRBJ2-5; D is uncertain. The germline gives CDR1 KGHSH, CDR2 LQKENI. CDR3 length equals 15 residues. Trimming took 3 bases from V and 2 from J, leaving 13 bases between them. CDR3 sequence (DNA): TGTGCCAGCTCACCCGGCAAACACCAGCAAGAGACCCAGTACTTC. Encoded protein: CASSPGKHQQETQYF. The full variable domain, rest sourced from reference TRBV18 and TRBJ2-5, is NAGVMQNPRHLVRRRGQEARLRCSPMKGHSHVYWYRQLPEEGLKFMVYLQKENIIDESGMPKERFSAEFPKEGPSILRIQQVVRGDSAAYFCASSPGKHQQETQYFGPGTRLLVL.

This clonotype has a handful of counts. The chain couples TRBV3-1 to TRBJ1-5, with D perhaps TRBD1 (6 bases). The length of the CDR3 is 16 residues. V lost 1 base and J 0 bases, leaving 10 bases between the germline ends. Per germline, CDR1 LGHDT and CDR2 YNNKEL (reference sequence). The CDR3 DNA is TGTGCCAGCAGCCAAGGGACAGCTTATAGCAATCAGCCCCAGCATTTT. It is translated as CASSQGTAYSNQPQHF.

This clonotype has only a few counts. The chain has TRBV20-1 and TRBJ1-4; 10 positions match TRBD1. V trimming: 1 base; J trimming: 5 bases; junction bases outside the gene matches: 10. The CDR3 totals 17 residues. Per the germline V gene, CDR1 is DFQATT and CDR2 is SNEGSKA (reference sequence). CDR3 region: CSARAYPDRGPNEKLFF. The CDR3 coding sequence is TGCAGTGCTAGAGCTTATCCCGACAGGGGGCCAAATGAAAAACTGTTTTTT.

The chain uses TRBV5-1 and TRBJ2-7, with 10 bases fitting TRBD1. The CDR3 sequence is 14 residues long. Germline values: CDR1 SGHRS, CDR2 YFSETQ. The junction had 4 bases not matched to a gene; V was cut back by 4 bases and J by 3 bases. The CDR3 region is CASSQGQGNYEQYF. In DNA, the CDR3 is TGCGCCAGCAGCCAGGGACAGGGGAACTACGAGCAGTACTTC.

This clonotype was recorded only once. The chain has TRBV6-2 or TRBV6-3 and TRBJ2-1; 9 bases are shared with TRBD1. CDR1 is MNHEY and CDR2 is SVGEGT in the germline V gene. The CDR3 extends over 16 amino acids. The trim removed 8 bases at V and 3 bases at J, leaving 11 bases unmatched. DNA for the CDR3: TGTGCCAGCCTCAGGGTCGGGACAGGGATCTACAATGAGCAGTTCTTC. Protein sequence: CASLRVGTGIYNEQFF.

This sequence joins TRBV27 and TRBJ1-1; D is undetermined. Trimming left V 0 bases short and J 4 bases short, with 12 bases between. Germline V CDR1 and CDR2: MNHEY, SMNVEV (reference sequence). The CDR3 extends over 15 amino acids. The CDR3 reads CASSLSVRGSTEAFF. In DNA form, the CDR3 reads TGTGCCAGCAGTTTATCGGTACGGGGTTCCACTGAAGCTTTCTTT.

This chain uses TRBV2 with TRBJ1-5; D is undetermined. V lost 9 bases to trimming and J lost 0 bases, with 18 bases between them. CDR1 is SNHLY and CDR2 is FYNNEI in the germline V gene. The CDR3 totals 16 residues. CDR3 loop: CASRATSAYSNQPQHF. The CDR3 DNA follows: TGTGCCAGTCGGGCCACTAGTGCTTATAGCAATCAGCCCCAGCATTTT. Looking up the rest from reference TRBV2 and TRBJ1-5 gives the full variable domain: EPEVTQTPSHQVTQMGQEVILRCVPISNHLYFYWYRQILGQKVEFLVSFYNNEISEKSEIFDDQFSVERPDGSNFTLKIRSTKLEDSAMYFCASRATSAYSNQPQHFGDGTRLSIL.

This clonotype turned up a few times. The chain's CDR3 is CASSKFAGPTQKETQYF. The CDR3 DNA reads TGTGCCAGCAGTAAATTCGCCGGACCAACACAAAAAGAGACCCAGTACTTC. V usage is TRBV12-3 or TRBV12-4 and J usage is TRBJ2-5, with no clear D. V gave up 5 bases and J gave up 3 bases, with 22 bases separating them. This CDR3 region has 17 residues.

The gene calls are TRBV27 and TRBJ1-2; D may be TRBD1 (5 bases). Germline CDR1 reads MNHEY; CDR2 reads SMNVEV (reference sequence). Trimming cost V 6 bases and J 2 bases, with 10 bases left between them. The CDR3 is made up of 13 amino acids. The CDR3 here is CASSWDVNYGYTF. In nucleotides, the CDR3 is TGTGCCAGCAGCTGGGACGTCAACTATGGCTACACCTTC.

This clonotype has only a few counts. The chain employs TRBV5-1 and TRBJ2-3, with TRBD2 matching 7 bases. Losses at the gene ends were 1 base for V and 6 bases for J; bases not matched to a gene: 11. Per germline, CDR1 SGHRS and CDR2 YFSETQ. CDR3 length equals 16 residues. The CDR3 coding sequence is TGCGCCAGCAGCTTGTCCCAGACTAGCACCCTGGATACGCAGTATTTT. Translation gives CASSLSQTSTLDTQYF.

There are many counts of this clonotype. V and J are TRBV7-2 and TRBJ2-3; D not certain. Germline V gives CDR1 SGHTA, CDR2 FQGNSA. V lost 1 base to trimming and J lost 6 bases, with 8 bases between them. There are 13 residues in the CDR3. The CDR3 DNA is TGTGCCAGCAGCTTAGTACTCGCGGATACGCAGTATTTT. Translating it yields CASSLVLADTQYF.

The chain combines TRBV6-2 or TRBV6-3 with TRBJ2-3, with no clear D. Trimming removed 7 bases from V and 4 bases from J, with 15 bases in between. The CDR3 contains 14 residues. Germline CDR1 MNHEY, CDR2 SVGEGT. DNA for the CDR3: TGTGCCAGCATTCCTACGTGGCCCCCAGATACGCAGTATTTT. Protein product: CASIPTWPPDTQYF.

The chain joins TRBV7-2 to TRBJ2-1; 7 positions match TRBD2. V shed 0 bases and J 3 bases; nucleotides not matched to a gene: 5. Germline values: CDR1 SGHTA, CDR2 FQGNSA. The CDR3 runs to 16 residues. CDR3 DNA: TGTACCAGCAGCTTAGCGGGGAGCGGGAACTACAATGAGCAGTTCTTC. It yields the protein CTSSLAGSGNYNEQFF.

This rearrangement joins TRBV4-3 to TRBJ2-5; D is unclear. Germline V CDR1 and CDR2: LGHNA, YSLEER. Trimming left V 2 bases short and J 11 bases short, with 21 bases between. The CDR3 sequence is 15 residues long. CDR3 DNA sequence: TGCGCCAGCAGCCAAAGGCCCCCCCTACGCCATGAGCAGTACTTC. Translated: CASSQRPPLRHEQYF.

This clonotype was detected only once. The chain couples TRBV20-1 to TRBJ2-7, with D perhaps given as TRBD1 or TRBD2 (6 bases each). V was clipped by 6 bases and J by 6 bases, with 21 bases between them. CDR3 length: 14 amino acids. Germline assignment: CDR1 DFQATT and CDR2 SNEGSKA (reference sequence). The CDR3: CSAPSRGESGEQYF. The CDR3, as DNA: TGCAGTGCCCCCTCTAGGGGGGAGTCGGGCGAGCAGTACTTC.

In this sample, this clonotype turned up many times. The chain has TRBV6-4 and TRBJ2-3, with 9 positions matching TRBD2. With V trimmed by 6 bases and J by 2 bases, 6 bases remained unmatched. The CDR3 runs to 15 residues. Germline values: CDR1 MRHNA, CDR2 SNTAGT. The CDR3 here is CASSPGLAPTDTQYF. The CDR3 bases are TGTGCCAGCAGCCCGGGACTAGCCCCCACAGATACGCAGTATTTT.

Concerning this clonotype itself: Mismatch with germline at one junction end may stem from a read error. This rearrangement joins TRBV6-6 to TRBJ2-3, with 7 bases fitting TRBD1. From germline, CDR1 is MNHNY and CDR2 SVGAGI (reference sequence). CDR3 size: 16 residues. The CDR3 DNA is TGTGCCAGCAGTTACCACGGGACAGCCCTTGCAGATACGCGGTATTTT. Protein product: CASSYHGTALADTRYF.

This clonotype was recorded at least ten times. The genes are TRBV28 and TRBJ2-7; the D gene is possibly TRBD1 (7 bases). The CDR3 length is 13 residues. Germline V gene data show CDR1 as MDHEN and CDR2 as SYDVKM. V was clipped by 6 bases and J by 1 base, with 10 bases between them. The CDR3 DNA is TGTGCCAGCAGGGCAGGGGGGTCCTACGAGCAGTACTTC. As protein: CASRAGGSYEQYF. Variable domain in full (rest from reference TRBV28 and TRBJ2-7): DVKVTQSSRYLVKRTGEKVFLECVQDMDHENMFWYRQDPGLGLRLIYFSYDVKMKEKGDIPEGYSVSREKKERFSLILESASTNQTSMYLCASRAGGSYEQYFGPGTRLTVT.

The V call is TRBV6-5, the J call TRBJ1-2; D is perhaps TRBD1 (6 bases). Germline lookup yields CDR1 MNHEY and CDR2 SVGAGI. The CDR3 totals 11 residues. Trimming stripped 8 bases from V and 7 bases from J, with 11 bases between. The CDR3 DNA follows: TGTGCCAGCTACAGGGAAGGTGGCTACACCTTC. Encoded protein: CASYREGGYTF.

CDR3 DNA: TGTGCCAGCAGTTTAGCCCTTTGGGGACAGGGGTATGGCTACACCTTC. The encoded protein is CASSLALWGQGYGYTF. J is TRBJ1-2 and V is TRBV12-3 or TRBV12-4; the match to TRBD1 covers 10 bases. The V segment lost 0 bases and the J segment 5 bases; nucleotides outside the gene matches: 6. The CDR3 sequence is 16 residues long.

This clonotype appeared a few times. The rearrangement links TRBV25-1 to TRBJ2-1; 13 bases align to TRBD2. Germline values: CDR1 MGHDK, CDR2 SYGVNS. The junction had 5 bases not matched to a gene; V was cut back by 7 bases and J by 5 bases. The CDR3 loop spans 15 amino acids. CDR3 sequence (DNA): TGTGCCAGCAAACAGGGACTAGCGGGGCACAATGAGCAGTTCTTC. Protein: CASKQGLAGHNEQFF.

The chain combines TRBV14 with TRBJ2-4; D gene unclear. The end of the DNA aligns better with TRBJ2-7, so the J call may be wrong. The germline CDR1 and CDR2 sequences are SGHDN and FVKESK. The length of the CDR3 is 14 residues. This CDR3 reads CASSRDRQPYEQYF. DNA for the CDR3: TGTGCCAGCAGCCGTGATCGGCAGCCCTACGAGCAGTACTTC.

The CDR3 spells CASSFRRMPGGTDTQYF. The CDR3 coding sequence is TGTGCCAGCAGTTTTAGGCGAATGCCGGGTGGCACAGATACGCAGTATTTT. V is TRBV27 and J is TRBJ2-3; D unclear. This CDR3 region has 17 residues. Looked up from germline, CDR1 is MNHEY and CDR2 is SMNVEV (reference sequence). V lost 3 bases and J 1 base, leaving 17 bases between the germline ends.